The entry that follows covers one T cell receptor beta chain sequence. These data come from a study of blood T cell repertoires in COVID-19. Background on the study: COVID-19 samples collected from the United States, Italy and Spain covered acute and convalescent phases. Sources were T cells, B-cell-depleted T cells, or PBMCs; the material itself was cDNA or gDNA.

Original handling: Amplification of reference gene primers was used by the study to estimate nucleated cell counts. Sequenced by immunoSEQ multiplex PCR; TCRdb stores in-frame clones only, minus some. The V and J calls and clone size were taken over from that table, and D and trimming were inferred from the DNA. The data show more than 85,000 clones, with approximately 79% seen just once and approximately 16% held by the top ten. CDR3 length: 15 amino acids. Trimming took off 4 bases at V and 4 bases at J, with 15 bases between the two ends. Germline V CDR1 and CDR2: SEHNR, FQNEAQ (reference sequence).

This TCR came from a woman at least 80 years old with active or convalescent COVID-19. V is TRBV7-9 and J is TRBJ2-3; D is perhaps TRBD2 (7 bases). Sequencing was done on a sample of peripheral blood. Here the CDR3 DNA reads TGTGCCAGCAGCTCTAGCGGAGGGGGGGCAGATACGCAGTATTTT. This translates into CASSSSGGGADTQYF. The whole variable domain, remainder taken from reference TRBV7-9 and TRBJ2-3, is DTGVSQNPRHKITKRGQNVTFRCDPISEHNRLYWYRQTLGQGPEFLTYFQNEAQLEKSRLLSDRFSAERPKGSFSTLEIQRTEQGDSAMYLCASSSSGGGADTQYFGPGTRLTVL.